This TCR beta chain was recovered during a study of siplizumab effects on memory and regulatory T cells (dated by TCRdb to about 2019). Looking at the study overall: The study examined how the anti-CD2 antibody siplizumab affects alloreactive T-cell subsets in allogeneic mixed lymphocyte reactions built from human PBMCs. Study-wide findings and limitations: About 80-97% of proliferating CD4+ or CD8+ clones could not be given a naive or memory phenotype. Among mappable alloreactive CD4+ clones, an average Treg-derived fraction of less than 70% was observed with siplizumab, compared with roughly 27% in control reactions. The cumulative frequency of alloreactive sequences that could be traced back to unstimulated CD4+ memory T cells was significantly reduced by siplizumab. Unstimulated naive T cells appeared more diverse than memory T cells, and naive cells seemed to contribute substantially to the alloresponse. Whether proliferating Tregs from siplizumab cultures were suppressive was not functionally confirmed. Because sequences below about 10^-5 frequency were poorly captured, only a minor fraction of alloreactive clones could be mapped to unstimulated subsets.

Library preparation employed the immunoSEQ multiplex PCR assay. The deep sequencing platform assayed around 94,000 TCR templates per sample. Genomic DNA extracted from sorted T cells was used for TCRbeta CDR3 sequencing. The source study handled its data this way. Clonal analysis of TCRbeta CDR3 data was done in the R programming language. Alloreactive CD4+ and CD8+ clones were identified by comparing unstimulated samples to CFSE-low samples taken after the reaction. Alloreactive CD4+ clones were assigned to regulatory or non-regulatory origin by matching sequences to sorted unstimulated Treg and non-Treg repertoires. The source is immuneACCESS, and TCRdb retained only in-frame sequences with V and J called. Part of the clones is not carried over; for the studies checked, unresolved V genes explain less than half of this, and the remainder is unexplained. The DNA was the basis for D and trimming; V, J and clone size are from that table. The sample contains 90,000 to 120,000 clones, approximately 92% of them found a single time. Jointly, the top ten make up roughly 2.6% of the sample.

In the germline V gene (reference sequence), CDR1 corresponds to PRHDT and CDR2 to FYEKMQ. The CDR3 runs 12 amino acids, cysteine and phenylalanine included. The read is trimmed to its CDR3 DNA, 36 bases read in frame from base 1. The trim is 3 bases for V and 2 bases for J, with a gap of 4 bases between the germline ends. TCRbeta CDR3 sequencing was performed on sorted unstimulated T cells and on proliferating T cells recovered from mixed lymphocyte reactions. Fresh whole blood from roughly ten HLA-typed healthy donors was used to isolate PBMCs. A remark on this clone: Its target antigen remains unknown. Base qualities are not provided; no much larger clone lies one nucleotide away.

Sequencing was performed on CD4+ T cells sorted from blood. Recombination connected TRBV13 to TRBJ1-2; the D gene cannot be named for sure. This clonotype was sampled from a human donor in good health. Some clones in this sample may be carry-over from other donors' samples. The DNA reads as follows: TGTGCCAGCAGCTTCACGAACTATGGCTACACCTTC. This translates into CASSFTNYGYTF.